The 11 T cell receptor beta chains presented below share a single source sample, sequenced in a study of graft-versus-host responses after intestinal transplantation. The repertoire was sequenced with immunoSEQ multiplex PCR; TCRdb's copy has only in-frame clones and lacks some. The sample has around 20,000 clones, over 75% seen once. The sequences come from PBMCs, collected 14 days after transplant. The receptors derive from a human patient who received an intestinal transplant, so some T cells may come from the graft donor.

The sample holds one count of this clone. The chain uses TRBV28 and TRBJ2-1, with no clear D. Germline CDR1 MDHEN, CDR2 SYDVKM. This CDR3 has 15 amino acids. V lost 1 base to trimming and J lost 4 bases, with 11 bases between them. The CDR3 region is CASSLLVERYNEQFF. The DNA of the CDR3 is TGTGCCAGCAGTTTATTGGTAGAACGGTACAATGAGCAGTTCTTC.

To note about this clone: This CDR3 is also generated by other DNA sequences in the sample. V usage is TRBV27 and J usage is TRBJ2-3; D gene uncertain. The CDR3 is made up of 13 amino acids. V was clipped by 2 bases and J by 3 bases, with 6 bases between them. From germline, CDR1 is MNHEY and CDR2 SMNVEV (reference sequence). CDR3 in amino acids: CASSLLGTDTQYF. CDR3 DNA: TGTGCCAGCAGTTTACTAGGGACAGATACGCAGTATTTT.

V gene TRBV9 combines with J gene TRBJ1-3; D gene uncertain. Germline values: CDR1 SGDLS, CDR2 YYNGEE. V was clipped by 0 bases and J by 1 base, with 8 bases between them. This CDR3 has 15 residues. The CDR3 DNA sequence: TGTGCCAGCAGCGTAGGGGCAGGTTCTGGAAACACCATATATTTT. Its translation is CASSVGAGSGNTIYF.

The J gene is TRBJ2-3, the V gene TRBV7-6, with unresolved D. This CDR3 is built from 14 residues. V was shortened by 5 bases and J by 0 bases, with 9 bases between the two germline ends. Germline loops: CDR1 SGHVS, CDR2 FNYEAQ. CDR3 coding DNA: TGTGCCAGCAGCCTCTCGCCCAGCACAGATACGCAGTATTTT. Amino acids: CASSLSPSTDTQYF.

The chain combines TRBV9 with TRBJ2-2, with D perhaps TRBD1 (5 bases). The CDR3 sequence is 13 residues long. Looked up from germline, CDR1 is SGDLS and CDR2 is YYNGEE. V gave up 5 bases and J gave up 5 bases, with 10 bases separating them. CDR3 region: CASRAQGTGELFF. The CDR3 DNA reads TGTGCCAGCAGAGCGCAGGGAACCGGGGAGCTGTTTTTT.

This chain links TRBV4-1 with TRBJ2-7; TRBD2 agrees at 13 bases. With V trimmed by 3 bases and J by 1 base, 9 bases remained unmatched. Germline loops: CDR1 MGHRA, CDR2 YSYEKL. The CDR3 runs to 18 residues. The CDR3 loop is CASSHLPGTSGVSYEQYF. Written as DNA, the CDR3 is TGCGCCAGCAGCCACCTACCAGGGACTAGCGGGGTTTCCTACGAGCAGTACTTC.

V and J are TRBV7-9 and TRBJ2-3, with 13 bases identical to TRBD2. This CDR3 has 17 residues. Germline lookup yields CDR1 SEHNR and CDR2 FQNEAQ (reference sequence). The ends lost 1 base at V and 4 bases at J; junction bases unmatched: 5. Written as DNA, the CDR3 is TGTGCCAGCAGCTTAGAGGGACTAGCGGGAATCGCAGATACGCAGTATTTT. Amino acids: CASSLEGLAGIADTQYF.

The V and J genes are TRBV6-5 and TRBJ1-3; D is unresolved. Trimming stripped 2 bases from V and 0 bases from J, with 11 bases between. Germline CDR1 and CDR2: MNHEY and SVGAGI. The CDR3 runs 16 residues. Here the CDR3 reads CASSYDSSSSGNTIYF. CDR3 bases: TGTGCCAGCAGTTACGACTCTTCCAGCTCTGGAAACACCATATATTTT.

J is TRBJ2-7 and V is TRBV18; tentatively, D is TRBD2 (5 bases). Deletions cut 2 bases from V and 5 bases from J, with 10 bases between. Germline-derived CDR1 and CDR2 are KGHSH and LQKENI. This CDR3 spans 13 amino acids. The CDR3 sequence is CASSPTGLNEQYF. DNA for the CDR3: TGTGCCAGCTCACCAACCGGACTCAACGAGCAGTACTTC.

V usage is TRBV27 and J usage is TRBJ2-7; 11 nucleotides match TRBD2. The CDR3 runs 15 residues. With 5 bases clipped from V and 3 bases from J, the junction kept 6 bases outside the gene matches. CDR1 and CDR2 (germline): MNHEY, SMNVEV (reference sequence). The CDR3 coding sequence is TGTGCCAGCAGTACAATAGCGGGAGGGTACTACGAGCAGTACTTC. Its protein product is CASSTIAGGYYEQYF.

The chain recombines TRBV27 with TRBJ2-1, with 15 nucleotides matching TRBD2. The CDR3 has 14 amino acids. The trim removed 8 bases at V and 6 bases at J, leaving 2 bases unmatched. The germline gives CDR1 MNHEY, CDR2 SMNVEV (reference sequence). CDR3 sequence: CASGTSGGFNEQFF. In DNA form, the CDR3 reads TGTGCCAGCGGGACTAGCGGGGGGTTCAATGAGCAGTTCTTC.